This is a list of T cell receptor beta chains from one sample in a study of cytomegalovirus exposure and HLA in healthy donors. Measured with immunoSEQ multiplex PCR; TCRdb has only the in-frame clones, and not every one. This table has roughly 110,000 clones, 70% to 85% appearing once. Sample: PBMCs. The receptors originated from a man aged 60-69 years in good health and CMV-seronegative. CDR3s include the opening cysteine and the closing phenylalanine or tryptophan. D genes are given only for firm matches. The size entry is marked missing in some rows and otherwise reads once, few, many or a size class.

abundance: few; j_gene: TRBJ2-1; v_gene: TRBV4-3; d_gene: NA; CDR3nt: TGCGCCAGCAGCCAAGATCCTACAGGGCCCAATGAGCAGTTCTTC; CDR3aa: CASSQDPTGPNEQFF
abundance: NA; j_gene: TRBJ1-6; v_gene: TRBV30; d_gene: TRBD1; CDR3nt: TGTGCCTGGAGTTCGGACAGGTCCCAGATGATCGATTCACCCCTCCACTTT; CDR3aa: CAWSSDRSQMIDSPLHF
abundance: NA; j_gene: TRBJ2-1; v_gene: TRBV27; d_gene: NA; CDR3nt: TGTGCCAGCAGTTTACAGACACCTACCTACAATGAGCAGTTCTTC; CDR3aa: CASSLQTPTYNEQFF
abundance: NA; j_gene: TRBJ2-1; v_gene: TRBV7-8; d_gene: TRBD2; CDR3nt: TGTGCCAGCAGCTTTTTAGCGGGGGGAGACAATGAGCAGTTCTTC; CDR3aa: CASSFLAGGDNEQFF
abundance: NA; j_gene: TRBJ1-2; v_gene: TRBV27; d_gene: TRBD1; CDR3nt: TGTGCCAGCAGTTTCGGACAGGGTAGCTATGGCTACACCTTC; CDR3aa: CASSFGQGSYGYTF
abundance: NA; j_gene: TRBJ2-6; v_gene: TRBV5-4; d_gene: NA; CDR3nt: TGTGCCAGCAGCACCCAGACACCGTTCTCTGGGGCCAACGTCCTGACTTTC; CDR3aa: CASSTQTPFSGANVLTF
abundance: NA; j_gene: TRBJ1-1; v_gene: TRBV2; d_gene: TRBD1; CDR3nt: TGTGCCAGCAGGATGGGACAGGGGATAGGTACTGAAGCTTTCTTT; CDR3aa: CASRMGQGIGTEAFF
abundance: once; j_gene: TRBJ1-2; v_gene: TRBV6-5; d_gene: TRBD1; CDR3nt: TGTGCCAGCAGTTACGACAGGGGTGGCGGCTACACCTTC; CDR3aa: CASSYDRGGGYTF
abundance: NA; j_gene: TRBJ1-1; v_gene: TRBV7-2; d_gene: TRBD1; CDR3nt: TGTGCCAGCAGCTTATCCGGGACAGGGAACACTGAAGCTTTCTTT; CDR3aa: CASSLSGTGNTEAFF
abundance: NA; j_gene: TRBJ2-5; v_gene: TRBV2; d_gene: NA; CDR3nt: TGTGCCAGCACGGGACAAACACAAGAGACCCAGTACTTC; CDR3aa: CASTGQTQETQYF
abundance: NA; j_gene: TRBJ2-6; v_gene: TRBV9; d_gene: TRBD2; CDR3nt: TGTGCCAGCAGCGTACAAGCGGGAGGCCTCTCTGGGGCCAACGTCCTGACTTTC; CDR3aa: CASSVQAGGLSGANVLTF
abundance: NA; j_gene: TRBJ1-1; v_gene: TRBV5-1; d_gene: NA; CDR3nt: TGCGCCAGCAGCTTGGAAATAGTGAACACTGAAGCTTTCTTT; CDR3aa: CASSLEIVNTEAFF
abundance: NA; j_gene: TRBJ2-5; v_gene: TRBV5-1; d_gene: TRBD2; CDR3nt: TGCGCCAGCAGCACGGGGGGGGACGGAGAGACCCAGTACTTC; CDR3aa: CASSTGGDGETQYF
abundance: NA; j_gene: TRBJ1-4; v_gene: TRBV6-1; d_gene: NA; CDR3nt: TGTGCCAGCGAAACCAGTGGGCTTGAAAAACTGTTTTTT; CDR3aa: CASETSGLEKLFF
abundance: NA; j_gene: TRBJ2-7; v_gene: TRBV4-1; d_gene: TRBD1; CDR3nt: TGCGCCAGCAGCCCTAGGACAGGATACCCCTACGAGCAGTACTTC; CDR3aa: CASSPRTGYPYEQYF
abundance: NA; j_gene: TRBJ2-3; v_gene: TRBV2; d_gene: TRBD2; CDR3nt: TGTGCCAGCAGTGAGGGGTTAGCGGGGACAGATACGCAGTATTTT; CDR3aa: CASSEGLAGTDTQYF
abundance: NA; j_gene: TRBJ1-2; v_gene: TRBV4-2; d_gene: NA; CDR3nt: TGTGCCAGCAGCCACCTCGACGGGGGGACTGGCTATGGCTACACCTTC; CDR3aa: CASSHLDGGTGYGYTF
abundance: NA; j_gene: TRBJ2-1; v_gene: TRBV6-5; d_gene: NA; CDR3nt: TGTGCCAGCAGTTACTCTGAGACAGACCCACGCAATGAGCAGTTCTTC; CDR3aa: CASSYSETDPRNEQFF
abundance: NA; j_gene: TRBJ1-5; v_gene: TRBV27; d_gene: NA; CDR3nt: TGTGCCAGCAGTTTATTTTCCGGGGAATCTAATCAGCCCCAGCATTTT; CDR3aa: CASSLFSGESNQPQHF
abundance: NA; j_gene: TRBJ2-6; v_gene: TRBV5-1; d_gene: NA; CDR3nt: TGCGCCAGCAGCTTGGCAGGCTTTAACTCTGGGGCCAACGTCCTGACTTTC; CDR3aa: CASSLAGFNSGANVLTF
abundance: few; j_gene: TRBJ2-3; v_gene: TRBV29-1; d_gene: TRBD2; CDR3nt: TGCAGCGTTGGTTCTGCGGGGGGGGGCACAGATACGCAGTATTTT; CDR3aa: CSVGSAGGGTDTQYF
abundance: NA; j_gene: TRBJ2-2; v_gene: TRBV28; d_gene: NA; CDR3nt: TGTGCCAGCTCCAGGGCGGACACCGGGGAGCTGTTTTTT; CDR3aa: CASSRADTGELFF
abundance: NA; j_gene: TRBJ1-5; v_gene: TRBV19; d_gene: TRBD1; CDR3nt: TGTGCCAGTAGTATATGGGGGACAGAGAGCAATCAGCCCCAGCATTTT; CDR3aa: CASSIWGTESNQPQHF
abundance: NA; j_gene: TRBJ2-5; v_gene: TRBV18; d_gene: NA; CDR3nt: TGTGCCAGCTCACCACGGATGGGACTCGAGCTTGGGGAGACCCAGTACTTC; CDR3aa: CASSPRMGLELGETQYF
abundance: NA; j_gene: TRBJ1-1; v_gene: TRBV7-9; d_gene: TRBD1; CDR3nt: TGTGCCAGCAGCCCTCCGGGACAGGGAATTACTGAAGCTTTCTTT; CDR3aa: CASSPPGQGITEAFF